This record covers a single TCR beta chain. The target of this receptor is not known. No much larger clonotype is one base removed from it; base qualities were not supplied. The library was built by means of the immunoSEQ multiplex PCR assay. For the multiplex PCR, a mixture combining 60 forward primers for TCR Vbeta segments and 13 reverse primers for TCR Jbeta segments was used. Amplification of the CDR3 region of rearranged TCR beta genes was performed with a multiplex PCR assay on genomic DNA. On the Illumina HiSeq System, the amplified TCR beta libraries were sequenced as 87-base-pair reads. In the original analysis: A later analysis tallied tens of millions of unique TCR beta chains across the 666 repertoires, and 10 million to 11 million of those chains were shared by two or more donors. To remove PCR and sequencing errors, raw reads were error-corrected and collapsed into unique sequences using a nearest-neighbor algorithm that merged closely related sequences. Alignment of CDR3 sequences to IMGT reference sequences was used to assign V, D and J gene segments. For a sequence to be retained, at least a six-nucleotide match to both a V gene segment and a J gene segment was required. A rearrangement counted as productive if the CDR3 had no stop codons and remained in frame with V and J, and every other rearrangement counted as non-productive. Following IMGT convention, CDR3 was defined as the stretch from the second conserved V-encoded cysteine to the conserved J-encoded phenylalanine. In an earlier analysis of approximately 590 of the donors, sequences lacking an unambiguous match to a single V gene segment were excluded. An earlier analysis of a few hundred of the donors called V segments functional above 56.7% productive rearrangements and segregating when the between-donor standard deviation exceeded 5%. A statistical classification framework was built for diagnosing cytomegalovirus status from the catalog of TCR beta chain sequences. A later analysis assigned V and J genes by comparing TCR nucleotide sequences with IMGT/GENE-DB human TR gene sequences. In a later analysis, CDR3 sequences and most-parsimonious VDJ recombination scenarios were assigned using the TCRdist pipeline. In a later analysis, each TCR beta chain was defined by its CDR3 amino acid sequence together with its V-gene family, and reads without a unique V-gene family were excluded. A later analysis removed roughly 590 highly shared, low-generation-probability nucleotide sequences to deal with suspected cross-contamination and a sequencing artifact. In a later analysis, a clonal expansion index for each public chain was calculated from normalized within-repertoire ranks of inferred template counts. Generation probabilities in a later analysis came from a VDJ recombination model fitted to out-of-frame rearrangements, and those results were checked against IGoR. In a later analysis, hypergeometric tests were used to score TCR-TCR, TCR-HLA and TCR-CMV co-occurrence, with a repertoire-size bias correction applied to TCR pairs. A later analysis estimated false discovery rates by permuting HLA or CMV assignments 20 times. In a later analysis, co-occurring TCRs were grouped with DBSCAN, and TCRdist sequence similarity was added when clustering was performed within HLA-allele-positive subsets. Repertoires with fewer than 30,000 or more than 120,000 public chains were left out of co-occurrence clustering, as were about 5 repertoires with anomalous nucleotide sharing. The source is immuneACCESS, and TCRdb retained only in-frame sequences with V and J called. Part of the clones is not carried over; for the studies checked, unresolved V genes explain less than half of this, and the remainder is unexplained. That table is the source of V, J and clone size, and D and trimming were worked out from the DNA. Recorded for this sample are under 200,000 clones; nearly 80% of them occurred a single time. The ten largest clones add up to 2.5% to 3.5% of the sample.

In total, more than 500 healthy bone marrow donors made up the cohort. Cohort members were all nominally healthy when sampled, although unrecorded immune exposures were likely present. The donor tested CMV seronegative, placing the donor among the 350 or so seronegative members of the cohort. A peripheral blood sample was collected from each donor, and TCR beta sequencing was performed on peripheral blood mononuclear cells. The Qiagen DNeasy Blood Extraction Kit was used to extract genomic DNA from the blood cell samples. These data come from a study of cytomegalovirus exposure and HLA in healthy donors (dated by TCRdb to the late 2010s). As for the study more broadly: In an earlier analysis of under 750 of the donors, less than 350 Gb of sequence data and 120 million or so unique TCR beta sequences from 150 million to 200 million T cells were reported. The study aimed to test whether signatures of past pathogen exposure could be identified by cataloging public T cell receptors. The T cell repertoires of 670 or so subjects were profiled by immunosequencing and related to cytomegalovirus serostatus. HLA typing included class I and class II loci at four-digit resolution. Roughly 5 DR-DQ haplotypes were treated as single units for association and clustering because of strong linkage in the cohort. An earlier analysis of 500 to 750 of the donors applied high-throughput TCR beta sequencing to assess whether each TCR beta V gene segment acted as functional or pseudogenic. Every discovery cohort repertoire had been produced on one sequencing platform. In the later analysis, no new phenotypic data were used to find candidate immune exposures; instead, reliance was placed on TCR beta sequences and their occurrence across donors. Across some 400 genotyped donors of the cohort, an average of approximately 240,000 unique TCR beta nucleotide sequences per donor were sequenced, and around 20% of those sequences were non-productive. Typing coverage varied by locus: roughly 620-640 donors for A, B, C, DRB1 and DQB1; 522 for DQA1; over 600 for DPA1; roughly 450 for DPB1. An early release that covered some 640 HLA-typed donors contained approximately 300 gigabases of sequencing data and 75 million to 100 million unique TCR sequences. A separate validation cohort of roughly 110 different subjects was used in addition to the approximately 700-subject first cohort. A later analysis re-analyzed previously published TCR beta repertoires from approximately 700 donors and added high-resolution HLA genotyping to study TCR occurrence patterns. In a later genetic analysis, genome-wide SNP genotypes for about three fifths of the roughly 670 donors were used, and that subset was treated as a discovery cohort. To predict cytomegalovirus infection status, the study brought together high-throughput TCR immunosequencing, statistical association of individual TCRs with disease status, and machine learning. Of the approximately 370 genotyped donors, approximately 81% were placed in the genetic ancestry cluster associated with self-reported Caucasian donors. Donor age, sex, ethnicity and CMV serostatus were collected together with the repertoire data. What the research found in general, with its limitations: Most CMV-associated TCR beta chains appeared to be HLA-restricted in a later analysis, and the HLA associations seemed to be driven largely by CMV exposure. In vitro tests confirmed that a few of the cytomegalovirus-associated TCR beta chains recognize cytomegalovirus antigens. Because HLA typing was unavailable for some donors at each locus, only the typed subset was used in association tests. Assigning TCR associations to individual alleles was difficult when HLA alleles, especially DR and DQ, strongly co-occurred. Because the 87-base-pair reads could not distinguish some IMGT-functional V segments, including TRBV6-2 and TRBV6-3, those segments were excluded. Because counts were too low, about 18 rarely observed V segments, including chromosome 9 orphons, were left out of the earlier analysis of several hundred of the donors. Broadly in line with IMGT annotations, most TCR beta V segments showed up in productive rearrangements about 87% or about 30% of the time in an earlier analysis of a few hundred of the donors. While some public TCRs were present in many individuals, most TCR sequences turned up only very rarely across donors. A later analysis associated 15,000 to 20,000 TCR beta sequences with specific HLA alleles at a false discovery rate of 0.05. Only TCR beta chains were sequenced in this cohort, and the absence of alpha or paired-chain data limited detectable features. According to a later analysis, TCR association rates differed among HLA loci, with DRB1 alleles showing the most associated TCRs and HLA-C alleles showing the fewest. A further reported finding was that TCR beta sequences accurately predicted the HLA-A and HLA-B alleles for most subjects in the first cohort. Compared with equally common non-associated chains, HLA-associated TCR beta chains in a later analysis were more clonally expanded and had lower generation probabilities. The authors suggested that the approach could potentially be extended to other disease states and immunological phenotypes. Sequencing depth was assumed to be roughly uniform across donors in the presence/absence analyses, though that assumption may not hold. According to a later genetic analysis, donors in an Asian-associated ancestry cluster had fewer N-insertions in productive TCRs than the approximately 650-donor mean. Linkage disequilibrium might explain the correlated functional status among segregating V segments, but an unknown experimental factor could not be excluded. In both the original and validation cohorts, the classifier was reported to diagnose cytomegalovirus status with high specificity and sensitivity. The study gave a list of about 150 TCR beta chains associated with cytomegalovirus. According to a later analysis, parvovirus B19, influenza, CMV and Epstein-Barr virus appeared linked to several top co-occurrence clusters. A cluster of highly shared sequence variants was judged likely to represent a technical artifact of the sequencing pipeline. The only immune exposure information available for the cohort was CMV serostatus. A later genetic analysis associated a missense DCLRE1C variant with V-gene and J-gene trimming of TCR beta chains, and an independent cohort replicated the association.

Via the germline V gene, CDR1 is MGHRA and CDR2 YSYEKL. The CDR3 has 14 amino acids, counting the end cysteine and phenylalanine. Left in the record is the CDR3 DNA by itself, 42 bases read in frame from the first base. V and J lose 3 bases and 9 bases, and a span of 15 bases separates them. Material for sequencing was PBMCs. The chain was built from TRBV4-1 and TRBJ1-5; a confident D gene designation cannot be given. The sequence derives from a woman in her thirties or forties in good health and CMV-seronegative. DNA sequence: TGCGCCAGCAGCCACCCGGTCCGGGGAGCGCCCCAGCATTTT. Its amino acids are CASSHPVRGAPQHF.